Listed here are 8 T cell receptor beta chains from one sample, sequenced in a study of T cell repertoires in cytomegalovirus infection. Each CDR3 protein gets one entry after TCRdb re-called the reads with MiXCR. The sample carries 450,000 to 550,000 distinct CDR3 sequences, approximately 15% recorded once. Sequenced: CD8+ T cells from PBMCs. The receptors shown here come from a human donor in good health (CMV status not recorded). Some clones in this sample may be carry-over from other donors' samples.

For this clonotype: The CDR3 ends on some other residue instead of the conserved phenylalanine or tryptophan, so this is likely a read error. The CDR3 sequence: CASSLGRSFYEQYL. The CDR3 DNA sequence: TGTGCCAGCAGTCTTGGGCGGTCCTTCTATGAGCAGTACTTA. This chain uses TRBV27 with TRBJ2-7; D gene ambiguous. Germline V lookup: CDR1 MNHEY, CDR2 SMNVEV (reference sequence). Trimming removed 5 bases from V and 7 bases from J, with 18 bases in between. The length of the CDR3 is 14 residues.

This clonotype occurred many times. The V and J genes are TRBV7-2 and TRBJ2-1; a possible D gene is TRBD1 (7 bases). Germline CDR1 is SGHTA and CDR2 is FQGNSA. The CDR3 contains 13 residues. The CDR3 sequence is CATRGAGGNEQFF. The CDR3 bases are TGTGCAACAAGGGGGGCAGGGGGGAATGAGCAGTTCTTC.

This clonotype has ten or more counts. The rearrangement uses TRBV19 and TRBJ2-1, with 7 bases lining up with TRBD2. The CDR3 sequence is 17 residues long. Germline CDR1 is LNHDA and CDR2 is SQIVND (reference sequence). Trimming removed 3 bases from V and 4 bases from J; junction bases left unmatched: 12. The CDR3 loop is CASSIPGGREFYNEQFF. The DNA for the CDR3 is TGTGCCAGTAGTATTCCCGGTGGGCGGGAGTTTTACAATGAGCAGTTCTTC.

On this clonotype: A much larger clonotype is one base distant, so this may be a read error. This chain links TRBV7-9 with TRBJ1-1; TRBD1 matches 9 bases. This CDR3 contains 14 residues. Per the germline V gene, CDR1 is SEHNR and CDR2 is FQNEAQ (reference sequence). V lost 1 base and J lost 10; bases outside the gene matches: 7. CDR3 in amino acids: CASSLGVQGARAFF. CDR3 nucleotides: TGTGCCAGCAGCTTAGGAGTACAGGGGGCGAGAGCTTTCTTT.

This chain joins TRBV27 and TRBJ1-2; D is possibly TRBD1 (6 bases). Per the germline V gene, CDR1 is MNHEY and CDR2 is SMNVEV (reference sequence). CDR3 length: 15 amino acids. Trimming removed 3 bases from V and 4 bases from J, with 15 bases in between. The CDR3 DNA reads TGTGCCAGCAGTTTGGGGGGCAGTCAATCCTATGGCTACACCTTC. This codes for CASSLGGSQSYGYTF.

This clonotype was observed a handful of times. The chain recombines TRBV19 with TRBJ1-6, with D unresolved. The CDR3 has 12 amino acids. The V gene lost 10 bases and the J gene lost 7 bases, with 11 bases spanning the gap. Germline V CDR1 and CDR2: LNHDA, SQIVND (reference sequence). CDR3 loop: CATRTGNSPLHF. The CDR3 DNA reads as TGTGCCACAAGGACGGGAAATTCACCCCTCCACTTT.

This clonotype has a handful of counts. The chain employs TRBV27 and TRBJ1-2, with 8 bases that match TRBD1. Germline V gives CDR1 MNHEY, CDR2 SMNVEV (reference sequence). V lost 5 bases to trimming and J lost 5 bases; unmatched junction nucleotides: 7. CDR3 length equals 14 residues. The CDR3 here is CASSHPGGRYGYTF. CDR3 nucleotides: TGTGCCAGCAGTCACCCAGGGGGCAGATATGGCTACACCTTC.

This clonotype showed up just a few times. The chain has TRBV29-1 and TRBJ1-3, with a weak D call TRBD1 (5 bases). Germline V lookup: CDR1 SQVTM, CDR2 ANQGSEA. V lost 3 bases and J lost 1, with 13 bases in between. This CDR3 comprises 15 residues. The CDR3: CSVEDPGWSGNTIYF. The CDR3 DNA is TGCAGCGTTGAGGATCCAGGGTGGTCTGGAAACACCATATATTTT.